The 22 T cell receptor beta chains in this list originate from one sample, sequenced in a study of CD8+ T cells in alopecia areata. cDNA prepared by RNA extraction and subsequent reverse transcription served as the template for sequencing. Sequenced by immunoSEQ multiplex PCR; TCRdb stores in-frame clones only, minus some. The table has approximately 110,000 clones, 56% seen once; the top ten hold about 3.2%. Treatment noted: oral pan-JAK inhibitor, 5-10 mg twice daily. The material was CD4+ T cells sorted from blood, obtained at week 24, from a patient treated with tofacitinib. The receptors were sampled from a human donor with alopecia areata.

This clone turned up a few times. The genes are TRBV29-1 and TRBJ2-7; a weak D match, TRBD2 (5 bases). Trimming pared 5 bases from V and 1 base from J, leaving 12 bases between. This CDR3 comprises 13 residues. Germline CDR1 and CDR2: SQVTM and ANQGSEA. The CDR3 here is CSVRAPGSYEQYF. The CDR3 DNA sequence: TGCAGCGTTCGTGCCCCGGGATCCTACGAGCAGTACTTC.

In its sample, this clone was seen a few times. The CDR3 sequence: CASSLEGTDNSPLHF. The DNA for the CDR3 is TGCGCCAGCAGCTTGGAAGGGACGGATAATTCACCCCTCCACTTT. The V call is TRBV5-1, the J call TRBJ1-6, with a tentative D call TRBD1 (5 bases). The germline gives CDR1 SGHRS, CDR2 YFSETQ. V shed 0 bases and J shed 5 bases, with 9 bases lying between them. This CDR3 is built from 15 residues.

This chain uses TRBV29-1 with TRBJ2-2, with TRBD1 as a possible D gene (5 bases). CDR1 SQVTM and CDR2 ANQGSEA come from the germline V gene. Trimming removed 5 bases at V and 7 bases at J, with 20 bases between. The CDR3 consists of 15 residues. The DNA for the CDR3 is TGCAGCGTTTCAAACAGCCCTGGGGCTTTCGGGGAGCTGTTTTTT. This encodes CSVSNSPGAFGELFF.

The chain uses TRBV29-1 and TRBJ2-1; no clear D. Germline V lookup: CDR1 SQVTM, CDR2 ANQGSEA. Trimming stripped 3 bases from V and 13 bases from J, with 13 bases between. This CDR3 is built from 11 residues. The CDR3: CSVEAAAPQFF. The CDR3 DNA reads TGCAGCGTTGAGGCGGCAGCCCCCCAGTTCTTC.

The chain is built from TRBV29-1 and TRBJ2-7; D is unclear. Germline V gives CDR1 SQVTM, CDR2 ANQGSEA. CDR3 size: 13 residues. V lost 3 bases and J 0 bases, leaving 9 bases between the germline ends. The CDR3 bases are TGCAGCGTTGACATGATGGGCTCCTACGAGCAGTACTTC. Its translation is CSVDMMGSYEQYF.

This clone was seen a few times. The gene calls are TRBV12-5 and TRBJ2-4; 9 bases are shared with TRBD1. The V gene end was trimmed by 2 bases and the J gene end by 10 bases; junction bases not matched to a gene: 3. CDR3 length: 13 amino acids. Germline V gene sequence: CDR1 LGHNT, CDR2 FRNRAP. The CDR3 here is CASGLWDREIQYF. The CDR3 DNA is TGTGCTAGTGGTTTGTGGGACAGGGAAATTCAGTACTTC.

This clone was detected many times. This chain uses TRBV5-4 with TRBJ2-5; 9 bases are shared with TRBD1. Germline lookup yields CDR1 SGHNT and CDR2 YYREEE (reference sequence). CDR3 length: 16 residues. Trimming at V came to 4 bases and at J to 5 bases, leaving 12 bases not matched to a gene. CDR3 loop: CASSPRTGAIGETQYF. The CDR3 bases are TGTGCCAGCAGCCCGAGGACAGGGGCGATAGGGGAGACCCAGTACTTC.

This clone has a handful of counts. Other DNA variants within this sample encode the same CDR3. The chain is built from TRBV6-5 and TRBJ1-6, with D unresolved. Trimming took 2 bases from V and 9 from J, leaving 5 bases between them. The CDR3 runs to 12 residues. CDR1 is MNHEY, CDR2 SVGAGI, per germline. CDR3 residues: CASSYSGSPLHF. Written as DNA, the CDR3 is TGTGCCAGCAGTTACAGCGGTTCACCCCTCCACTTT.

This clone was counted once. The rearrangement links TRBV7-8 to TRBJ2-7, with D uncertain. There are 13 residues in the CDR3. V lost 7 bases and J 0 bases, leaving 10 bases between the germline ends. Germline CDR1 and CDR2: SGHVS and FQNEAQ. CDR3 in amino acids: CASTPRSSYEQYF. CDR3 sequence (DNA): TGTGCCAGCACCCCCAGGAGCTCCTACGAGCAGTACTTC.

The V gene is TRBV29-1, the J gene TRBJ2-4; D tentatively reads TRBD1 or TRBD2 (6 bases each). The CDR3 runs 15 residues. V gave up 5 bases and J gave up 0 bases, with 14 bases separating them. The germline gives CDR1 SQVTM, CDR2 ANQGSEA. CDR3 sequence reads: CSVLHGGLAKNIQYF. The CDR3 bases are TGCAGCGTTCTCCATGGGGGGCTAGCCAAAAACATTCAGTACTTC.

The gene calls are TRBV4-1 and TRBJ2-7; D remains ambiguous. The V end lost 5 bases, the J end lost 4 bases, and 6 bases lay between the germline ends. The germline V gene has CDR1 MGHRA and CDR2 YSYEKL. CDR3 length: 11 amino acids. The chain's CDR3 is CASSDVYEQYF. The CDR3 region has the DNA TGCGCCAGCAGCGACGTATACGAGCAGTACTTC.

In its sample, this clone was seen a few times. This chain connects TRBV4-3 to TRBJ2-2, with 8 nucleotides matching TRBD2. V shed 1 base and J 9 bases; nucleotides not matched to a gene: 13. Germline CDR1 and CDR2: LGHNA and YSLEER. The CDR3 loop spans 17 amino acids. CDR3 amino acids: CASSQVVRGGLIRELFF. CDR3 bases: TGCGCCAGCAGCCAAGTCGTTCGGGGGGGATTAATCCGGGAGCTGTTTTTT.

This clone was recorded once. The V and J genes are TRBV18 and TRBJ2-3; possible D gene TRBD1, 5 bases. Germline-derived CDR1 and CDR2 are KGHSH and LQKENI. Trimming shortened V by 0 bases and J by 1 base, and 8 bases separated the two germline ends. The CDR3 consists of 15 residues. The chain's CDR3 is CASSPPGQGTDTQYF. CDR3 coding DNA: TGTGCCAGCTCACCACCGGGGCAGGGCACAGATACGCAGTATTTT.

J is TRBJ1-6 and V is TRBV11-3; D possibly corresponds to TRBD1 (6 bases). The germline CDR1 and CDR2 sequences are SGHNT and YENEEA. V lost 0 bases and J lost 9, with 12 bases in between. CDR3 length: 15 amino acids. The CDR3 here is CASSLEAGVASPLHF. Here the CDR3 DNA reads TGTGCCAGCAGCTTAGAGGCAGGGGTGGCTTCACCCCTCCACTTT.

V usage is TRBV5-8 and J usage is TRBJ1-2; D possibly corresponds to TRBD1 (5 bases). In germline, CDR1 is SGHTS, CDR2 YDEGEE. This CDR3 is 16 amino acids long. V gave up 0 bases and J gave up 6 bases, with 18 bases separating them. The CDR3 here is CASSLELGRGMHGYTF. As DNA, the CDR3 is TGTGCCAGCAGCTTGGAGTTGGGGAGGGGAATGCATGGCTACACCTTC.

The chain uses TRBV29-1 and TRBJ1-2; D is unresolved. Germline V gene sequence: CDR1 SQVTM, CDR2 ANQGSEA. V was clipped by 7 bases and J by 2 bases, with 14 bases between them. This CDR3 has 13 amino acids. CDR3 bases: TGCAGCGCCGTTCGGCAGACCAACTATGGCTACACCTTC. Its translation is CSAVRQTNYGYTF.

CDR3 region: CASINGWGYQETQYF. As DNA, the CDR3 is TGTGCCAGCATCAATGGATGGGGGTACCAAGAGACCCAGTACTTC. The chain combines TRBV7-9 with TRBJ2-5; tentatively, D is TRBD1 or TRBD2 (5 bases each). There are 15 residues in the CDR3. Trimming removed 7 bases from V and 0 bases from J, with 15 bases in between. Germline assignment: CDR1 SEHNR and CDR2 FQNEAQ (reference sequence).

V is TRBV10-3 and J is TRBJ2-7, with 9 bases lining up with TRBD2. This CDR3 region has 13 residues. V was pared by 5 bases and J by 5 bases, with 4 bases of the junction left unmatched. The germline V gene encodes CDR1 ENHRY and CDR2 SYGVKD. CDR3 sequence (DNA): TGTGCCATCAGTTTAGCGGGGGAAAACGAGCAGTACTTC. Protein product: CAISLAGENEQYF.

This clone was seen more than once but under ten times. The chain is built from TRBV11-1 and TRBJ2-5; 9 nucleotides align to TRBD1. Germline V gene lookup returns CDR1 SGHAT and CDR2 FQDESV (reference sequence). V lost 6 bases, J lost 4 bases, and 9 bases stayed unmatched. The CDR3 is made up of 15 amino acids. The CDR3 reads CASRGPGQGLETQYF. The CDR3 bases are TGTGCCAGCAGAGGCCCGGGACAGGGTCTAGAGACCCAGTACTTC. Full variable domain (missing parts from reference TRBV11-1 and TRBJ2-5): EAEVAQSPRYKITEKSQAVAFWCDPISGHATLYWYRQILGQGPELLVQFQDESVVDDSQLPKDRFSAERLKGVDSTLKIQPAELGDSAMYLCASRGPGQGLETQYFGPGTRLLVL.

The chain carries TRBV5-1 and TRBJ2-7, with D perhaps TRBD1 (5 bases). Trimming removed 0 bases from V and 6 bases from J, with 10 bases in between. This CDR3 comprises 13 residues. CDR1 and CDR2 from the germline V gene are SGHRS and YFSETQ. The CDR3 sequence is CASSLDETGEQYF. The CDR3 DNA sequence: TGCGCCAGCAGCTTGGATGAAACAGGCGAGCAGTACTTC.

This chain uses TRBV11-2 with TRBJ2-1, with D unclear. Trimming took 0 bases from V and 12 from J, leaving 12 bases between them. Germline V gene data show CDR1 as SGHAT and CDR2 as FQNNGV. CDR3 length: 13 amino acids. The CDR3 loop reads CASSLDPAYGQFF. For the CDR3, the DNA is TGTGCCAGCAGCTTAGATCCGGCATACGGGCAGTTCTTC.

The rearrangement joins TRBV7-9 to TRBJ1-1, with no clear D. In germline, CDR1 is SEHNR, CDR2 FQNEAQ (reference sequence). V dropped 1 base and J dropped 1 base, with 4 bases sitting between them. CDR3 length: 13 amino acids. In DNA form, the CDR3 reads TGTGCCAGCAGCTTAGGTGCGAACACTGAAGCTTTCTTT. Its protein product is CASSLGANTEAFF.